These 8 T cell receptor beta chains share one sample of origin, sequenced in a study of CD8+ T cells in alopecia areata. In each case, RNA was isolated and then reverse transcribed into cDNA as the sequencing template. TCRdb's table, derived via immunoSEQ multiplex PCR, lists solely in-frame clones and lacks some. The profile shows hundreds of thousands of clones, 45% to 70% of them singletons. Treatment reported: oral pan-JAK inhibitor, 5-10 mg twice daily. The source material was CD4+ T cells sorted from blood, sampled around week 54, from a patient treated with tofacitinib. These receptors were obtained from a human donor with alopecia areata.

The chain carries TRBV29-1 and TRBJ1-4; D not certain. The ends were cut back, 6 bases at V and 8 bases at J, with 16 bases in the middle. The CDR3 extends over 13 amino acids. Germline V gene sequence: CDR1 SQVTM, CDR2 ANQGSEA. In DNA form, the CDR3 reads TGCAGCGTGACCGGACCCGATAGGGAAAAACTGTTTTTT. Translating gives CSVTGPDREKLFF.

This clone was counted between two and nine times. The chain couples TRBV5-1 to TRBJ2-7, with 9 bases fitting TRBD1. The CDR3 loop spans 15 amino acids. With V trimmed by 4 bases and J by 2 bases, 7 bases remained unmatched. Looked up from germline, CDR1 is SGHRS and CDR2 is YFSETQ. CDR3 loop: CASSPTGTGPYEQYF. The CDR3 DNA follows: TGCGCCAGCAGCCCAACCGGGACAGGGCCCTACGAGCAGTACTTC.

With respect to this clone: Other DNA sequences of this sample code for an identical CDR3. This chain connects TRBV5-1 to TRBJ2-5, with D perhaps matching TRBD1 (7 bases). The V gene lost 0 bases and the J gene lost 5 bases, with 11 bases spanning the gap. Germline assignment: CDR1 SGHRS and CDR2 YFSETQ. There are 14 residues in the CDR3. For the CDR3, the DNA is TGCGCCAGCAGCTTGGGACAGGGAGGCGAGACCCAGTACTTC. Translating gives CASSLGQGGETQYF.

The V call is TRBV7-8, the J call TRBJ2-2, with no clear D. V was clipped by 5 bases and J by 5 bases, with 12 bases between them. From germline, CDR1 is SGHVS and CDR2 FQNEAQ. The CDR3 spans 14 residues. DNA for the CDR3: TGTGCCAGCAGCCTTGTCCTGGGGACCGGGGAGCTGTTTTTT. Protein: CASSLVLGTGELFF.

The count of this clone is one. CDR3 nucleotides: TGTGCCAGCAGTTTGCGGGCAGGGAGCTCCTACGAGCAGTACTTC. Its protein product is CASSLRAGSSYEQYF. The J gene is TRBJ2-7, the V gene TRBV27, with D perhaps given as TRBD1 or TRBD2 (5 bases each). There are 15 residues in the CDR3. The germline V gene encodes CDR1 MNHEY and CDR2 SMNVEV (reference sequence). V was clipped by 3 bases and J by 0 bases, with 12 bases between them.

This rearrangement joins TRBV5-6 to TRBJ2-7; tentative D call: TRBD1 (5 bases). Trimming shortened V by 2 bases and J by 7 bases, and 7 bases separated the two germline ends. Per germline, CDR1 SGHDT and CDR2 YYEEEE. The CDR3 extends over 11 amino acids. The CDR3, as DNA: TGTGCCAGCAGCTTCGACAGAGAGCAGTACTTC. This codes for CASSFDREQYF.

For this clone: The sample holds other DNA sequences that translate to the same CDR3. The chain couples TRBV30 to TRBJ1-1, with TRBD1 matching over 8 bases. This CDR3 is 14 amino acids long. The germline V gene has CDR1 GTSNPN and CDR2 SVGIG (reference sequence). V lost 0 bases to trimming and J lost 1 base; unmatched junction nucleotides: 1. As DNA, the CDR3 is TGTGCCTGGAGTGTAGGACAGGGGAACACTGAAGCTTTCTTT. Amino acids: CAWSVGQGNTEAFF.

CDR3 amino acids: CAWSQGAVSNQPQHF. CDR3 nucleotides: TGTGCCTGGAGTCAGGGGGCGGTCAGCAATCAGCCCCAGCATTTT. The chain combines TRBV30 with TRBJ1-5; TRBD1 agrees at 8 bases. This CDR3 region has 15 residues. In germline, CDR1 is GTSNPN, CDR2 SVGIG (reference sequence). Trimming took 2 bases from V and 1 from J; bases not matched to a gene: 4.